This T cell receptor beta chain was sequenced during a study of T-cell memory formation after mild COVID-19. Overall study results and limits: The study detected some responding clones in pre-infection memory, suggesting cross-reactive memory joined.

MiXCR was run by TCRdb on the 5' RACE reads, yielding one entry per CDR3 protein. This table has around 150,000 distinct CDR3 sequences, approximately 14% appearing once. A note on this clonotype: Antigen unknown.

This CDR3 has 14 residues. Between the trimmed V and J ends, which lost 3 bases and 4 bases, there was a span of 13 bases. The germline V gene encodes CDR1 SQVTM and CDR2 ANQGSEA. This clonotype was obtained from an adult woman who had mild COVID-19 (a few samples of this study predate the infection). Cell type and time point are not known. Specimen: PBMCs or a T cell subset sorted from them (not recorded which). The chain recombines TRBV29-1 with TRBJ2-1, with TRBD1 as a possible D gene (6 bases). This CDR3 is CSVEGMDRYNEQFF. CDR3 coding DNA: TGCAGCGTTGAGGGAATGGACAGATACAATGAGCAGTTCTTC.